This T cell receptor beta chain comes out of a study of blood T cell repertoires in COVID-19. Looking at the study overall: Spain, Italy and the United States supplied samples that represented acute and convalescent COVID-19. Nucleic acid was either cDNA or gDNA, and it came from T cells, B-cell-depleted T cells, or PBMCs.

A few counts support this clone. The CDR3 totals 18 residues. V was shortened by 1 base and J by 0 bases, with 18 bases between the two germline ends. Germline loops: CDR1 SGHTA, CDR2 FQGNSA. In the original analysis: Nucleated cell number was recorded as an estimate derived from reference gene primer amplification. Here immunoSEQ multiplex PCR was the method, and the copy in TCRdb shows in-frame clones only, minus some. V and J calls and clone size are given by that table; D and trimming were obtained from the DNA. The sample contains about 160,000 clones, just under 95% of which appear only once. This TCR was recovered from a woman in her forties or fifties with acute or convalescent COVID-19. The sample consisted of peripheral blood. V is TRBV7-2 and J is TRBJ1-1, with a weak D call TRBD1 (5 bases). CDR3 loop: CASSLVWGKGILNTEAFF. The DNA for the CDR3 is TGTGCCAGCAGCTTAGTCTGGGGCAAAGGCATACTGAACACTGAAGCTTTCTTT.